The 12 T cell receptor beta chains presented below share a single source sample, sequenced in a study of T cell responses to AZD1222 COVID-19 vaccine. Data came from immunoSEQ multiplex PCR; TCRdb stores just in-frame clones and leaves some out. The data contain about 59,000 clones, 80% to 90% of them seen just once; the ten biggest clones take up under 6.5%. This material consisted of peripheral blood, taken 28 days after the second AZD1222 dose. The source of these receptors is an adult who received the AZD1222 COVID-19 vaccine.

CDR3: CASSSSSDRGAFF. The CDR3 DNA is TGTGCCAGCAGTTCGTCCTCCGACAGGGGGGCTTTCTTT. This rearrangement joins TRBV6-5 to TRBJ1-1; 9 bases agree with TRBD1. Germline CDR1 and CDR2: MNHEY and SVGAGI. V lost 4 bases and J lost 11; bases outside the gene matches: 8. The CDR3 consists of 13 residues.

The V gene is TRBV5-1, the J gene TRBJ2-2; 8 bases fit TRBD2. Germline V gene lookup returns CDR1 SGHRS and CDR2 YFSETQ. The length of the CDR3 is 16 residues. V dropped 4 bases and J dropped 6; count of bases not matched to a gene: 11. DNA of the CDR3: TGCGCCAGCAGCGAAAGAGCGGGGGCAAGTGCCGGGGAGCTGTTTTTT. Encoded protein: CASSERAGASAGELFF.

The CDR3 spells CASSLVAGGTYEQYF. In DNA, the CDR3 is TGCGCCAGCAGCTTGGTAGCAGGGGGAACCTACGAGCAGTACTTC. The gene calls are TRBV5-1 and TRBJ2-7; TRBD1 matches 7 bases. The V segment lost 0 bases and the J segment 2 bases; nucleotides outside the gene matches: 5. Germline loops: CDR1 SGHRS, CDR2 YFSETQ. The CDR3 sequence is 15 residues long.

The CDR3 DNA reads TGTGCCAGCAGCACGATAGCGGGAAAAAGAAATGAGCAGTTCTTC. Translating gives CASSTIAGKRNEQFF. The gene calls are TRBV21-1 and TRBJ2-1; the tabulated D call, TRBD2, remains unverified against the DNA. TRBV21-1 is labeled a pseudogene. The CDR3 is made up of 15 amino acids.

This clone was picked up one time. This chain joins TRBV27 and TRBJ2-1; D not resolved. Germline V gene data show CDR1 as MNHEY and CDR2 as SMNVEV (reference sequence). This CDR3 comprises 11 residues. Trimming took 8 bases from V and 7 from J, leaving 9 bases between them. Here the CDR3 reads CASAVRNEQFF. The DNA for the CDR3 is TGTGCCAGCGCAGTTCGAAATGAGCAGTTCTTC.

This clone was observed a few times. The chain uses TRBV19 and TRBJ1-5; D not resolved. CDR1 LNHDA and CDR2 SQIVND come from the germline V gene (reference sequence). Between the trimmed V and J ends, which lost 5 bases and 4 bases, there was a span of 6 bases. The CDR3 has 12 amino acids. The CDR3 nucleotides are TGTGCCAGTAGTCTGTGGAATCAGCCCCAGCATTTT. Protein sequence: CASSLWNQPQHF.

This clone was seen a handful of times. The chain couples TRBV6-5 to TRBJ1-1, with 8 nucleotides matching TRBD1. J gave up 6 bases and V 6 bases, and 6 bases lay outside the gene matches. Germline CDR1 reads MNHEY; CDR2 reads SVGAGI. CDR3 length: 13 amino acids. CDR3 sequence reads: CASSYRGAAEAFF. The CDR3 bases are TGTGCCAGCAGCTACAGGGGGGCCGCTGAAGCTTTCTTT.

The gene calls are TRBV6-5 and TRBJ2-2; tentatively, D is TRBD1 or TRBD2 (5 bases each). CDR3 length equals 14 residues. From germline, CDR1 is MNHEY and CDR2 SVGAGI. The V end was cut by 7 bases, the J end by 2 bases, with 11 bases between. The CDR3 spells CASIWDRNTGELFF. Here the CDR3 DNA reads TGTGCCAGCATATGGGACCGAAACACCGGGGAGCTGTTTTTT.

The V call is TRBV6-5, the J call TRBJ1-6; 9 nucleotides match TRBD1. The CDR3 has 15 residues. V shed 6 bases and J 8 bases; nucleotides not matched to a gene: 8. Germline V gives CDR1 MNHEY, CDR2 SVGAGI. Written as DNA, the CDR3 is TGTGCCAGCAGGGGACAGGGACCGGCTTATTCACCCCTCCACTTT. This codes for CASRGQGPAYSPLHF.

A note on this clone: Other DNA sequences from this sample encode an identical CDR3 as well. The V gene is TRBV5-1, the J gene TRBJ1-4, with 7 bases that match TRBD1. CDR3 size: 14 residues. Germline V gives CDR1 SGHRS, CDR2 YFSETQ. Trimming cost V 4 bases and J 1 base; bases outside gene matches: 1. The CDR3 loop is CASSPGGTNEKLFF. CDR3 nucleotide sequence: TGCGCCAGCAGCCCAGGGGGAACTAATGAAAAACTGTTTTTT.

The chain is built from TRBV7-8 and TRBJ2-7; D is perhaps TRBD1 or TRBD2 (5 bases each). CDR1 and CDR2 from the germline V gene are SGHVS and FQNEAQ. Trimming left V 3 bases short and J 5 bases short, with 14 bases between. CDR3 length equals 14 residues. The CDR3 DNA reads TGTGCCAGCAGCTTGGGGACCAGAGTCCACGAGCAGTACTTC. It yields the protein CASSLGTRVHEQYF.

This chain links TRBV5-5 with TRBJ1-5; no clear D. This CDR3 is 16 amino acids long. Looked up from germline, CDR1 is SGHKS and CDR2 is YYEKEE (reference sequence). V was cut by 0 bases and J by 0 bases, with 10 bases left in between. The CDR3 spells CASSLAEGHSNQPQHF. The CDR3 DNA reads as TGTGCCAGCAGCTTGGCCGAAGGTCATAGCAATCAGCCCCAGCATTTT.